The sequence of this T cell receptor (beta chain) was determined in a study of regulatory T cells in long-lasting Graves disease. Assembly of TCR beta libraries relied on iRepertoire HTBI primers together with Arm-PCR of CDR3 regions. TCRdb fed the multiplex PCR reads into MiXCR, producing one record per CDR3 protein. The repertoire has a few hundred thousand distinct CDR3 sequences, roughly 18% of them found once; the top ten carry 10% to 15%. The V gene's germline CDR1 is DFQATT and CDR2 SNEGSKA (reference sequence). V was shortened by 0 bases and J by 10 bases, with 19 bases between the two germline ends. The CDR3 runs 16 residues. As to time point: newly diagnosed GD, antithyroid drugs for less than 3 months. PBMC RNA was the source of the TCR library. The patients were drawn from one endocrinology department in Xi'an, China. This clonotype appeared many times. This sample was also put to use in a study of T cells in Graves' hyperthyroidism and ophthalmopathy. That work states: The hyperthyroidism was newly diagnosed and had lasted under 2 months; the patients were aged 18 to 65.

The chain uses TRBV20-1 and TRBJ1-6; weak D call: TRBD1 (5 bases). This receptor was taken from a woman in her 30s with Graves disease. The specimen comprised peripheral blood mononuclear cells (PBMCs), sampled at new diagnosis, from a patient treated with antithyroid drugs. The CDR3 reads CSARDSRQAQGSPLHF. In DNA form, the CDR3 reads TGCAGTGCTAGAGATTCTCGCCAGGCCCAGGGATCACCCCTCCACTTT.